This TCR beta chain was profiled in a study of T-cell reconstitution after alpha-beta-depleted transplantation in children. General study results and limits: Some patients' high day-60 TCRbeta diversity was attributed to recipient cells surviving conditioning.

A library of TCRbeta sequences, prepared with unique molecular identifiers, was generated. TCRdb redid the calling of the PCR reads with MiXCR, one entry per CDR3 protein. The data contain 580,000 or so distinct CDR3 sequences, 23% of them singletons. The CDR3 is 18 residues long. The V segment lost 0 bases and the J segment 7 bases; nucleotides outside the gene matches: 15. Germline V CDR1 and CDR2: MNHEY, SVGEGT. On this clonotype itself: Its antigen is unidentified.

The chain employs TRBV6-2 or TRBV6-3 and TRBJ1-5; 7 nucleotides line up with TRBD1. The source material was PBMCs, mostly from graft donor cells, sampled 360 days after TCRalphabeta/CD19-depleted stem cell transplant. This clonotype was sampled from a boy under two years old who had a stem cell transplant for acute myeloid leukemia, so the T cells may come from the graft donor. CDR3 nucleotides: TGTGCCAGCAGTTACTCGGGGGGCTTTCAGGGGGGGAGGCAGCCCCAGCATTTT. Its translation: CASSYSGGFQGGRQPQHF.